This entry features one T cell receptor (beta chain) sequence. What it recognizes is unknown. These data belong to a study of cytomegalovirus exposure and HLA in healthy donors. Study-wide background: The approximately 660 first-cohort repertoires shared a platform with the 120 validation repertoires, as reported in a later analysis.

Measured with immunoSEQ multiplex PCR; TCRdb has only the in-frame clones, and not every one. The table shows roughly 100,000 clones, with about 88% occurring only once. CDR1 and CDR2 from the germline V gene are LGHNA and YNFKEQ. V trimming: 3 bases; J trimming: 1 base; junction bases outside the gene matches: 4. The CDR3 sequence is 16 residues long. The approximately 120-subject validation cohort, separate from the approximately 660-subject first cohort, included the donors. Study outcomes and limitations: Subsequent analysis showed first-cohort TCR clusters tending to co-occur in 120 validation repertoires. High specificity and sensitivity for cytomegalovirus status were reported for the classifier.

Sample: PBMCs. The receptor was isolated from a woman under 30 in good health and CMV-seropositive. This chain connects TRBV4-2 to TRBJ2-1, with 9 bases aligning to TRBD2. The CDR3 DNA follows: TGTGCCAGCAGCCAGGGTAGCGGGGGTTCCTACAATGAGCAGTTCTTC. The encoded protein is CASSQGSGGSYNEQFF.